This T cell receptor beta chain was retrieved from a study of T cell responses to AZD1222 COVID-19 vaccine. The CDR3 contains 18 residues. Deletions cut 1 base from V and 4 bases from J, with 24 bases between. In germline, CDR1 is GTSNPN, CDR2 SVGIG (reference sequence). The table came from immunoSEQ multiplex PCR; TCRdb's copy has only in-frame clones and leaves some out. Of 110,000 to 150,000 clones in the sample, 80% to 95% were seen once. Regarding this clone: Its antigen is undetermined.

Study-wide results and caveats: Baseline serology detected seropositivity in only five to seven AZD1222 recipients. After the peak T cell response, and only then, were repertoires sampled.

Sequenced material: peripheral blood, taken on day 0 of AZD1222 vaccination. The sequence was collected from an adult in good health. This chain uses TRBV30 with TRBJ2-3; the D call may be TRBD1 or TRBD2 (5 bases each). The CDR3: CAWSDPPILRGVSDTQYF. CDR3 nucleotides: TGTGCCTGGAGTGACCCCCCCATTTTGAGGGGCGTCTCAGATACGCAGTATTTT.